Listed below are T cell receptor beta chains from one sample, sequenced in a study of blood T cell repertoires in COVID-19. Clones were read by immunoSEQ multiplex PCR, and TCRdb kept only the in-frame ones, dropping some. The sample records over 300,000 clones, roughly 90% being singletons. The sample taken for sequencing was peripheral blood. Receptors originate from a man aged 40-49 years with acute or convalescent COVID-19. Each CDR3 is given with its conserved first and last residue. A D gene is named only where the DNA matches it firmly. Expanded clones are given a class, and other clones once, few, many or no size at all.

D gene: TRBD1
clone size: NA
V gene: TRBV9
J gene: TRBJ1-6
CDR3 DNA: TGTGCCAGCAGCGAGGACAGGGAAGTTACACCCCTCCACTTT
CDR3 protein: CASSEDREVTPLHF

D gene: NA
clone size: NA
V gene: TRBV5-6
J gene: TRBJ2-7
CDR3 DNA: TGTGCCAGCAGCCCTAATGGTAGCCCGGAGCAGTACTTC
CDR3 protein: CASSPNGSPEQYF

D gene: NA
clone size: NA
V gene: TRBV19
J gene: TRBJ1-5
CDR3 DNA: TGTGCCAGTAGTGAACAGGGATTCGGCAATCAGCCCCAGCATTTT
CDR3 protein: CASSEQGFGNQPQHF

D gene: NA
clone size: NA
V gene: TRBV27
J gene: TRBJ1-1
CDR3 DNA: TGTGCCAGTTCACGGGGGGGCCCGAACACTGAAGCTTTCTTT
CDR3 protein: CASSRGGPNTEAFF

D gene: TRBD2
clone size: NA
V gene: TRBV18
J gene: TRBJ2-5
CDR3 DNA: TGTGCCAGCTCACCACGAGCCGGGACTAGCGGCCAAGAGACCCAGTACTTC
CDR3 protein: CASSPRAGTSGQETQYF

D gene: TRBD1
clone size: NA
V gene: TRBV5-5
J gene: TRBJ2-1
CDR3 DNA: TGTGCCAGCAGCAACTACAGGGGTAACTACAATGAGCAGTTCTTC
CDR3 protein: CASSNYRGNYNEQFF

D gene: NA
clone size: NA
V gene: TRBV29-1
J gene: TRBJ1-1
CDR3 DNA: TGCAGCCTGGGGCAGGGCACTGAAGCTTTCTTT
CDR3 protein: CSLGQGTEAFF

D gene: NA
clone size: NA
V gene: TRBV28
J gene: TRBJ1-6
CDR3 DNA: TGTGCCAGCGGATTGACAGCCGGGGGATCACCCCTCCACTTT
CDR3 protein: CASGLTAGGSPLHF

D gene: NA
clone size: NA
V gene: TRBV6-2/TRBV6-3
J gene: TRBJ2-7
CDR3 DNA: TGTGCCAGCAGTTACACACTTCAGGGGTTCGGTTCCTACGAGCAGTACTTC
CDR3 protein: CASSYTLQGFGSYEQYF

D gene: TRBD1
clone size: NA
V gene: TRBV5-1
J gene: TRBJ1-2
CDR3 DNA: TGCGCCAGCACCTTAGGGACAGGGGACGGCTACACCTTC
CDR3 protein: CASTLGTGDGYTF

D gene: TRBD1
clone size: NA
V gene: TRBV18
J gene: TRBJ2-7
CDR3 DNA: TGTGCCAGCTCACGAAGACAGGGTACCAACGAGCAGTACTTC
CDR3 protein: CASSRRQGTNEQYF

D gene: TRBD2
clone size: NA
V gene: TRBV28
J gene: TRBJ2-1
CDR3 DNA: TGTGCCAGCAGTTTAAGTAGTCCAGCGGGGCGATCCAATGAGCAGTTCTTC
CDR3 protein: CASSLSSPAGRSNEQFF

D gene: NA
clone size: once
V gene: TRBV24-1
J gene: TRBJ2-2
CDR3 DNA: TGTGCCACCCAGGCGACAGAGAACACCGGGGAGCTGTTTTTT
CDR3 protein: CATQATENTGELFF

D gene: TRBD1
clone size: once
V gene: TRBV18
J gene: TRBJ1-4
CDR3 DNA: TGTGCCAGCTCACACCGGGACAGGGTGAATGAAAAACTGTTTTTT
CDR3 protein: CASSHRDRVNEKLFF

D gene: NA
clone size: NA
V gene: TRBV9
J gene: TRBJ1-1
CDR3 DNA: TGTGCCAGCAGCCGAGCGGGACACACTGAAGCTTTCTTT
CDR3 protein: CASSRAGHTEAFF

D gene: TRBD2
clone size: NA
V gene: TRBV7-2
J gene: TRBJ2-5
CDR3 DNA: TGTGCCAGCAGCTTAGGTGGGAGGGTTGAGACCCAGTACTTC
CDR3 protein: CASSLGGRVETQYF

D gene: TRBD2
clone size: NA
V gene: TRBV2
J gene: TRBJ2-3
CDR3 DNA: TGTGCCAGCAGTGAAAGGCGCGGGAGGGACACAGATACGCAGTATTTT
CDR3 protein: CASSERRGRDTDTQYF

D gene: NA
clone size: NA
V gene: TRBV19
J gene: TRBJ1-1
CDR3 DNA: TGTGCCAGTAGTATAGATCCTCACAGAATAGAAGCTTTCTTT
CDR3 protein: CASSIDPHRIEAFF

D gene: NA
clone size: NA
V gene: TRBV5-4
J gene: TRBJ2-7
CDR3 DNA: TGTGCCAGCAGCCTGTTCTCCTACGAGCAGTACTTC
CDR3 protein: CASSLFSYEQYF

D gene: NA
clone size: NA
V gene: TRBV28
J gene: TRBJ1-5
CDR3 DNA: TGTGCCAGCAGTCTGGACAGTTCCTATAGCAATCAGCCCCAGCATTTT
CDR3 protein: CASSLDSSYSNQPQHF

D gene: NA
clone size: NA
V gene: TRBV9
J gene: TRBJ1-6
CDR3 DNA: TGTGCCAGCAGCGTAGCCCCAGGAGGGTCACCCCTCCACTTT
CDR3 protein: CASSVAPGGSPLHF

D gene: NA
clone size: NA
V gene: TRBV3-1/TRBV3-2
J gene: TRBJ1-2
CDR3 DNA: TGTGCCAGCAGCCACCACGGACAAATACCGGATGGCTACACCTTC
CDR3 protein: CASSHHGQIPDGYTF

D gene: TRBD1
clone size: NA
V gene: TRBV2
J gene: TRBJ2-7
CDR3 DNA: TGTGCCAGCAGTCTTTTCGACAGGGATAGCGAGCAGTACTTC
CDR3 protein: CASSLFDRDSEQYF

D gene: NA
clone size: NA
V gene: TRBV10-3
J gene: TRBJ1-3
CDR3 DNA: TGTGCCATCAGTGAGACGCCAGTCTCTGGAAACACCATATATTTT
CDR3 protein: CAISETPVSGNTIYF

D gene: NA
clone size: NA
V gene: TRBV6-5
J gene: TRBJ2-1
CDR3 DNA: TGTGCCAGCATCCTACAGGGCTCCTACAATGAGCAGTTCTTC
CDR3 protein: CASILQGSYNEQFF

D gene: TRBD1
clone size: NA
V gene: TRBV18
J gene: TRBJ1-1
CDR3 DNA: TGTGCCAGCTCACCCACGTTAGACAGGGAATTGGCGGACACTGAAGCTTTCTTT
CDR3 protein: CASSPTLDRELADTEAFF

D gene: NA
clone size: NA
V gene: TRBV24-1
J gene: TRBJ1-4
CDR3 DNA: TGTGCCACCAGTGATGGGACATTAGAAAAACTGTTTTTT
CDR3 protein: CATSDGTLEKLFF

D gene: NA
clone size: once
V gene: TRBV7-8
J gene: TRBJ2-3
CDR3 DNA: TGTGCCAGCAGCTTAACCCCGCTGGGCACCGCAGATACGCAGTATTTT
CDR3 protein: CASSLTPLGTADTQYF

D gene: NA
clone size: NA
V gene: TRBV19
J gene: TRBJ2-3
CDR3 DNA: TGTGCCAGTAGTATGGCCCGAGTTGGGGCGGATACGCAGTATTTT
CDR3 protein: CASSMARVGADTQYF

D gene: NA
clone size: NA
V gene: TRBV9
J gene: TRBJ1-4
CDR3 DNA: TGTGCCAGCAGCACCGGGACATCTACTAATGAAAAACTGTTTTTT
CDR3 protein: CASSTGTSTNEKLFF

D gene: NA
clone size: NA
V gene: TRBV6-1
J gene: TRBJ1-1
CDR3 DNA: TGTGCCAGCAGTGAAGCGTCTTTCAGGAACACTGAAGCTTTCTTT
CDR3 protein: CASSEASFRNTEAFF

D gene: NA
clone size: NA
V gene: TRBV3-1/TRBV3-2
J gene: TRBJ2-7
CDR3 DNA: TGTGCCAGCAGCGTATCCTACGAGCAGTACTTC
CDR3 protein: CASSVSYEQYF

D gene: TRBD1
clone size: NA
V gene: TRBV2
J gene: TRBJ1-2
CDR3 DNA: TGTGCCAGCAGTGATCCCGGGACAGGGGTCTATGGCTACACCTTC
CDR3 protein: CASSDPGTGVYGYTF

D gene: TRBD1
clone size: NA
V gene: TRBV7-6
J gene: TRBJ2-5
CDR3 DNA: TGTGCCAGCAGCTCGGGGGACAGGGAAACTCCGATACCCCAAGAGACCCAGTACTTC
CDR3 protein: CASSSGDRETPIPQETQYF

D gene: NA
clone size: NA
V gene: TRBV6-5
J gene: TRBJ1-4
CDR3 DNA: TGTGCCAGCACGACAGGCCGAATTAATGAAAAACTGTTTTTT
CDR3 protein: CASTTGRINEKLFF

D gene: NA
clone size: NA
V gene: TRBV5-6
J gene: TRBJ1-1
CDR3 DNA: TGTGCCAGCAGCCCTAACAGGGACACTGAAGCTTTCTTT
CDR3 protein: CASSPNRDTEAFF

D gene: TRBD1
clone size: NA
V gene: TRBV6-5
J gene: TRBJ2-7
CDR3 DNA: TGTGCCAGCAGTTACCCACCCGGGACAGGGGAGCCCGAGCAGTACTTC
CDR3 protein: CASSYPPGTGEPEQYF